The 27 T cell receptor beta chains in this list originate from one sample, sequenced in a study of metastatic and nonmetastatic thyroid tumors. Every patient underwent thyroid surgery untreated. TCRdb re-clonotyped the PCR reads through MiXCR. The data hold 35,000 to 55,000 clones, with 24% observed a single time. The material sequenced was blood. The receptors here all came from a male donor with papillary thyroid cancer or a benign thyroid nodule (not recorded which). Some clones in this sample may be carry-over from other donors' samples.

V is TRBV10-3 and J is TRBJ2-7; D remains unclear. Germline V lookup: CDR1 ENHRY, CDR2 SYGVKD. The CDR3 has 12 amino acids. Deletions cut 5 bases from V and 6 bases from J, with 11 bases between. The CDR3 region is CAISLVGREQYF. CDR3 nucleotides: TGTGCCATCAGTCTCGTAGGTCGCGAGCAGTACTTC.

At least ten counts were recorded for this clone. The V and J genes are TRBV13 and TRBJ2-1; D unclear. The germline CDR1 and CDR2 sequences are PRHDT and FYEKMQ (reference sequence). V lost 3 bases and J lost 7, with 13 bases in between. The CDR3 runs to 14 residues. The CDR3 is CASSFRSMVNEQFF. The CDR3 DNA follows: TGTGCCAGCAGCTTTAGATCAATGGTTAATGAGCAGTTCTTC.

This clone is classed as medium-sized. The chain has TRBV6-1 and TRBJ2-7, with a tentative D call TRBD2 (5 bases). V gave up 6 bases and J gave up 7 bases, with 16 bases separating them. The germline V gene has CDR1 MNHNS and CDR2 SASEGT. The CDR3 has 13 residues. The CDR3 nucleotides read TGTGCCAGCAGGGGTAGCGAAGTTTTAGAGCAGTACTTC. It encodes CASRGSEVLEQYF.

In its sample, this clone is medium-sized. V gene TRBV10-1 combines with J gene TRBJ2-7, with D possibly matching TRBD2 (8 bases). The CDR3 has 15 residues. The germline V and J ends were trimmed by 4 bases and 9 bases, with 22 bases remaining between them. Germline V gives CDR1 WNHNN, CDR2 SYGVQD (reference sequence). DNA of the CDR3: TGCGCCAGCAGTGGCCCGGGACTAGGGGGCCCTGGGCAGTACTTC. Protein product: CASSGPGLGGPGQYF.

This clone is deemed medium-sized. J is TRBJ1-1 and V is TRBV6-1; 7 bases match TRBD1. The CDR3 sequence is 14 residues long. The V gene's germline CDR1 is MNHNS and CDR2 SASEGT. The J segment lost 2 bases and the V segment lost 5 bases, leaving 5 bases of the junction unmatched. CDR3 bases: TGTGCCAGCAGTACCCGGACAGGCAACACTGAAGCTTTCTTT. This encodes CASSTRTGNTEAFF.

This clone was counted only a few times. The chain uses TRBV5-1 and TRBJ2-1, with D perhaps matching TRBD2 (6 bases). The CDR3 contains 16 residues. Between the trimmed V and J ends, which lost 0 bases and 6 bases, there was a span of 16 bases. From germline, CDR1 is SGHRS and CDR2 YFSETQ. This CDR3 reads CASSLAGTSWGNEQFF. CDR3 nucleotide sequence: TGCGCCAGCAGCTTGGCCGGGACTTCTTGGGGCAATGAGCAGTTCTTC.

Concerning this clone itself: Mismatch with germline at one junction end may stem from a read error. The V and J genes are TRBV24-1 and TRBJ2-1, with TRBD1 identical over 11 bases. This CDR3 contains 17 residues. Germline CDR1 reads KGHDR; CDR2 reads SFDVKD. The CDR3: CATSAEDGQGAYNEQFF. The CDR3 nucleotides are TGTGCCACGAGTGCGGAGGACGGACAGGGGGCTTACAATGAGCAGTTCTTC.

There are many counts of this clone. CDR3: CASSPGTAQETQYF. The CDR3 DNA is TGTGCCAGCAGCCCGGGGACAGCACAAGAGACCCAGTACTTC. The chain links TRBV7-9 to TRBJ2-5, with TRBD1 identical over 7 bases. V trimming: 5 bases; J trimming: 2 bases; junction bases outside the gene matches: 5. Germline-derived CDR1 and CDR2 are SEHNR and FQNEAQ (reference sequence). The CDR3 length is 14 residues.

This clone was counted many times. V and J are TRBV5-8 and TRBJ2-2, with 9 positions matching TRBD1. The CDR3 runs to 15 residues. Germline assignment: CDR1 SGHTS and CDR2 YDEGEE. Trimming removed 5 bases from V and 7 bases from J; junction bases left unmatched: 9. CDR3 amino acids: CASRRTGDRFGELFF. The DNA for the CDR3 is TGTGCCAGCAGACGGACAGGGGATAGATTCGGGGAGCTGTTTTTT. The full variable domain, with the rest looked up from reference TRBV5-8 and TRBJ2-2, is EAGVTQSPTHLIKTRGQQATLRCSPISGHTSVYWYQQALGLGLQFLLWYDEGEERNRGNFPPRFSGRQFPNYSSELNVNALELEDSALYLCASRRTGDRFGELFFGEGSRLTVL.

By proportion, this clone is medium-sized. This rearrangement joins TRBV19 to TRBJ2-3; tentatively, D is TRBD1 or TRBD2 (5 bases each). This CDR3 has 12 residues. The V end was cut by 5 bases, the J end by 4 bases, with 7 bases between. Germline V CDR1 and CDR2: LNHDA, SQIVND (reference sequence). This chain's CDR3 is CASSLGADTQYF. CDR3 in DNA: TGTGCCAGTAGTTTGGGGGCAGATACGCAGTATTTT.

This clone was seen at least ten times. This chain connects TRBV20-1 to TRBJ2-7; D unresolved. Between the trimmed V and J ends, which lost 1 base and 0 bases, there was a span of 7 bases. CDR1 is DFQATT and CDR2 is SNEGSKA in the germline V gene (reference sequence). The CDR3 is 13 amino acids. The CDR3 sequence: CSARGRNSYEQYF. CDR3 DNA sequence: TGCAGTGCTAGAGGACGGAACTCCTACGAGCAGTACTTC.

CDR3 coding DNA: TGTGCCAGCAGTAGCCGACGGGAGAACACTGAAGCTTTCTTT. The encoded protein is CASSSRRENTEAFF. V gene TRBV12-3 or TRBV12-4 combines with J gene TRBJ1-1; D remains unclear. The CDR3 spans 14 residues. V was shortened by 5 bases and J by 1 base, with 11 bases between the two germline ends.

This clone has only one observation. At one of its ends the junction is not consistent with the germline gene, which may arise from a read error. The chain has TRBV20-1 and TRBJ2-7; 8 bases are shared with TRBD2. Germline V gives CDR1 DFQATT, CDR2 SNEGSKA (reference sequence). CDR3 length: 14 residues. The CDR3 DNA follows: TGCAGCAATGAGGCCGGGAGGGCCTCCTACGATCAGTACTTC. Translating it yields CSNEAGRASYDQYF.

The V gene is TRBV11-3, the J gene TRBJ2-7; D remains unclear. This CDR3 has 13 amino acids. Germline CDR1 SGHNT, CDR2 YENEEA. Trimming stripped 1 base from V and 7 bases from J, with 11 bases between. This chain's CDR3 is CASSLAPAEEQYF. In DNA form, the CDR3 reads TGTGCCAGCAGCTTAGCCCCGGCTGAGGAGCAGTACTTC.

Only one count was recorded for this clone. The chain joins TRBV28 to TRBJ2-3; perhaps D is TRBD1 or TRBD2 (6 bases each). There are 16 residues in the CDR3. The V and J ends lost 1 base and 0 bases respectively, with 11 bases between them. The germline V gene has CDR1 MDHEN and CDR2 SYDVKM. The CDR3 DNA reads TGTGCCAGCAGTTTATCGGGGGCGCGAAGCACAGATACGCAGTATTTT. As protein: CASSLSGARSTDTQYF. The full variable domain, with the rest looked up from reference TRBV28 and TRBJ2-3, is DVKVTQSSRYLVKRTGEKVFLECVQDMDHENMFWYRQDPGLGLRLIYFSYDVKMKEKGDIPEGYSVSREKKERFSLILESASTNQTSMYLCASSLSGARSTDTQYFGPGTRLTVL.

The DNA for the CDR3 is TGCAGTGCTAGAGTGATTGAACTAGTGGGTATTAGCTCCTACGAGCAGTACTTC. It encodes CSARVIELVGISSYEQYF. This rearrangement joins TRBV20-1 to TRBJ2-7; TRBD2 is a possible D gene (5 bases). Germline-derived CDR1 and CDR2 are DFQATT and SNEGSKA (reference sequence). Trimming cost V 1 base and J 0 bases, with 22 bases left between them. The CDR3 consists of 18 residues.

Sample share makes this clone medium-sized. The junction does not match germline at one end; this may be a read error. This CDR3 is also generated by other DNA sequences in the sample. This chain joins TRBV27 and TRBJ2-7; TRBD2 matches at 14 bases. CDR1 is MNHEY and CDR2 is SMNVEV in the germline V gene (reference sequence). The CDR3 extends over 14 amino acids. The CDR3, as DNA: TGTGCCAGCAAATCGGGACTAGCGGGAGAAAAAGGGAACTTC. This gives the protein CASKSGLAGEKGNF.

There are many counts of this clone. The rearrangement joins TRBV10-1 to TRBJ1-1; D call uncertain. The CDR3 loop spans 14 amino acids. Germline V lookup: CDR1 WNHNN, CDR2 SYGVQD (reference sequence). The V and J ends lost 3 bases and 1 base respectively, with 9 bases between them. The DNA of the CDR3 is TGCGCCAGCAGTGATTTTAGAGGGAACACTGAAGCTTTCTTT. The encoded protein is CASSDFRGNTEAFF.

This clone was seen a few times. The chain uses TRBV20-1 and TRBJ1-1; 7 bases align to TRBD1. This CDR3 spans 15 amino acids. The germline V gene encodes CDR1 DFQATT and CDR2 SNEGSKA (reference sequence). The V and J ends lost 5 bases and 0 bases, in that order; junction bases with no gene match: 9. The CDR3: CSAPHEGGLNTEAFF. CDR3 bases: TGCAGTGCTCCCCACGAAGGGGGCCTGAACACTGAAGCTTTCTTT.

The CDR3: CASSRLRPGGGTDTQYF. DNA of the CDR3: TGTGCCAGCAGCCGACTCCGGCCGGGCGGGGGCACAGATACGCAGTATTTT. The chain combines TRBV4-2 with TRBJ2-3; tentatively, D is TRBD2 (6 bases). This CDR3 has 17 residues. The V end was cut by 4 bases, the J end by 1 base, with 18 bases between. Germline V CDR1 and CDR2: LGHNA, YNFKEQ.

This clone came up a few times. Given a much more abundant clone one base away, this may be a read error. The rearrangement joins TRBV14 to TRBJ2-3; tentatively, D is TRBD1 (7 bases). V lost 4 bases and J lost 5, with 19 bases in between. The CDR3 covers 16 residues. Germline CDR1 SGHDN, CDR2 FVKESK. The CDR3 here is CASSLGGGMRRDTQYF. Here the CDR3 DNA reads TGTGCCAGCAGCCTAGGGGGCGGGATGCGCCGAGATACGCAGTATTTT.

J is TRBJ2-7 and V is TRBV6-1; the match to TRBD1 covers 8 bases. V was clipped by 10 bases and J by 3 bases; unmatched bases: 5. There are 12 residues in the CDR3. Germline lookup yields CDR1 MNHNS and CDR2 SASEGT. Here the CDR3 reads CATRQGSYEQYF. The CDR3 bases are TGTGCCACACGACAGGGGAGCTACGAGCAGTACTTC.

This clone was seen ten or more times. The J gene is TRBJ2-1, the V gene TRBV5-1; D not certain. Trimming took off 5 bases at V and 2 bases at J, with 8 bases between the two ends. The CDR3 is made up of 13 amino acids. CDR1 is SGHRS and CDR2 is YFSETQ in the germline V gene. The CDR3 region has the DNA TGCGCCAGCAGGCGAGAGACCTACAATGAGCAGTTCTTC. Translating it yields CASRRETYNEQFF.

The J gene is TRBJ1-2, the V gene TRBV3-1, with 7 bases lining up with TRBD1. Germline trimming cut 4 bases from V and 3 bases from J; bases unmatched to any gene: 8. The germline CDR1 and CDR2 sequences are LGHDT and YNNKEL (reference sequence). This CDR3 has 15 residues. Here the CDR3 reads CASSPGTVQDYGYTF. CDR3 nucleotide sequence: TGTGCCAGCAGCCCAGGGACAGTACAAGACTATGGCTACACCTTC.

The chain has TRBV25-1 and TRBJ2-7; D could derive from TRBD1 or TRBD2 (5 bases each). V lost 4 bases and J lost 3, with 19 bases in between. The CDR3 runs to 16 residues. CDR1 is MGHDK and CDR2 is SYGVNS in the germline V gene. In nucleotides, the CDR3 is TGTGCCAGCAGTGGAAGAGACAATTGGGGGAGCTACGAGCAGTACTTC. This sequence encodes CASSGRDNWGSYEQYF.

This clone was picked up many times. The chain carries TRBV20-1 and TRBJ1-1, with 10 bases matching TRBD1. V was pared by 5 bases and J by 5 bases, with 5 bases of the junction left unmatched. This CDR3 comprises 13 residues. CDR1 and CDR2 from the germline V gene are DFQATT and SNEGSKA (reference sequence). CDR3 sequence reads: CSAPDRGETEAFF. In nucleotides, the CDR3 is TGCAGTGCTCCGGACAGGGGGGAAACTGAAGCTTTCTTT.

The J gene is TRBJ2-7, the V gene TRBV6-2 or TRBV6-3; 8 bases line up with TRBD1. The CDR3 runs to 14 residues. V gave up 3 bases and J gave up 2 bases; unmatched junction bases: 3. Germline CDR1 MNHEY, CDR2 SVGEGT. Written as DNA, the CDR3 is TGTGCCAGCAGTTATTCAGGGGGCACCTACGAGCAGTACGTC. As protein: CASSYSGGTYEQYV.